The 28 T cell receptor beta chains presented below share a single source sample, sequenced in a study of spatial heterogeneity in lung cancer. TCRdb reprocessed the 5' RACE reads with MiXCR, giving one entry per CDR3 protein. The data contain about 52,000 distinct CDR3 sequences, under 8% of them singletons. Stated time point: blood at routine non-recurrence follow-up after resection. Whole RNA came from tumor, nontumor lung or frozen PBMC and was sequenced without being sorted. Here the sequenced sample was PBMCs, taken at follow-up. These receptors all come from a female donor with early-stage non-small cell lung cancer.

This clonotype was found many times. The rearrangement joins TRBV7-2 to TRBJ2-1, with a tentative D call TRBD2 (6 bases). Germline V gives CDR1 SGHTA, CDR2 FQGNSA. The CDR3 is 16 amino acids. Trimming took 0 bases from V and 4 from J, leaving 13 bases between them. CDR3 sequence reads: CASSLARRRAYNEQFF. CDR3 coding DNA: TGTGCCAGCAGCTTAGCACGAAGGAGGGCGTACAATGAGCAGTTCTTC.

This clonotype appeared many times. The chain couples TRBV12-3 or TRBV12-4 to TRBJ2-3; 13 bases fit TRBD2. The CDR3 is made up of 18 amino acids. After removal of 4 bases from V and 0 bases from J, the junction contained 7 bases not matched to a gene. In nucleotides, the CDR3 is TGTGCCAGCAGTTGGGGACTAGCGGGGAGCCTTAGCACAGATACGCAGTATTTT. Amino acids: CASSWGLAGSLSTDTQYF.

The rearrangement links TRBV5-1 to TRBJ2-2; 7 positions match TRBD1. CDR1 and CDR2 from the germline V gene are SGHRS and YFSETQ. The junction had 8 bases not matched to a gene; V was cut back by 5 bases and J by 4 bases. The CDR3 has 15 residues. CDR3 coding DNA: TGCGCCAGCAGGATCGGGACAGTTAGCACCGGGGAGCTGTTTTTT. Translation gives CASRIGTVSTGELFF.

V gene TRBV18 combines with J gene TRBJ2-5, with D perhaps matching TRBD1 or TRBD2 (5 bases each). Trimming pared 5 bases from V and 3 bases from J, leaving 10 bases between. From germline, CDR1 is KGHSH and CDR2 LQKENI. The CDR3 runs to 13 residues. The CDR3 DNA sequence: TGTGCCAGCTCAACCGGGACCAAAGAGACCCAGTACTTC. Encoded protein: CASSTGTKETQYF.

In its sample, this clonotype was seen many times. The V call is TRBV6-5, the J call TRBJ2-3; the match to TRBD2 covers 11 bases. Trimming removed 4 bases from V and 7 bases from J; junction bases left unmatched: 10. Germline V gene sequence: CDR1 MNHEY, CDR2 SVGAGI. The length of the CDR3 is 16 residues. As DNA, the CDR3 is TGTGCCAGCAGTTCCATAGCGGGGGGGATGTTGTATACGCAGTATTTT. Protein product: CASSSIAGGMLYTQYF.

This clonotype was picked up many times. The chain joins TRBV3-1 to TRBJ1-2, with D possibly matching TRBD1 (5 bases). Trimming took off 4 bases at V and 6 bases at J, with 18 bases between the two ends. The CDR3 loop spans 15 amino acids. In germline, CDR1 is LGHDT, CDR2 YNNKEL (reference sequence). CDR3 loop: CASSLNQGRENGYTF. As DNA, the CDR3 is TGTGCCAGCAGCCTGAACCAGGGCAGGGAGAATGGCTACACCTTC.

This clonotype was detected many times. The chain has TRBV29-1 and TRBJ2-7; the match to TRBD1 covers 11 bases. CDR1 and CDR2 (germline): SQVTM, ANQGSEA. The CDR3 totals 13 residues. J was trimmed by 2 bases and V by 6 bases; bases with no gene match: 3. The CDR3, as DNA: TGCAGCGTGCCGGGACAGGGGGCCTACGAGCAGTACTTC. As protein: CSVPGQGAYEQYF.

There are many counts of this clonotype. This rearrangement joins TRBV3-1 to TRBJ1-2; D gene unclear. Trimming pared 5 bases from V and 4 bases from J, leaving 14 bases between. CDR1 is LGHDT, CDR2 YNNKEL, per germline (reference sequence). The CDR3 loop spans 14 amino acids. The CDR3 DNA is TGTGCCAGCAGCTCCTTCGGTCCGGGCTATGGCTACACCTTC. Encoded protein: CASSSFGPGYGYTF.

The rearrangement uses TRBV10-3 and TRBJ2-7; possibly TRBD2 for D (6 bases). The CDR3 length is 14 residues. Trimming cost V 10 bases and J 0 bases, with 16 bases left between them. Germline lookup yields CDR1 ENHRY and CDR2 SYGVKD. The CDR3 here is CATGWGGTSYEQYF. As DNA, the CDR3 is TGTGCCACAGGGTGGGGCGGGACCTCCTACGAGCAGTACTTC.

This clonotype was detected ten times or more. V and J are TRBV6-2 or TRBV6-3 and TRBJ1-1; D unresolved. Germline CDR1 and CDR2: MNHEY and SVGEGT. Trimming pared 0 bases from V and 1 base from J, leaving 9 bases between. This CDR3 has 15 amino acids. CDR3 protein: CASSYSRLKNTEAFF. CDR3 DNA sequence: TGTGCCAGCAGTTACTCGAGGCTTAAGAACACTGAAGCTTTCTTT.

This clonotype was counted many times. The rearrangement links TRBV20-1 to TRBJ1-4; 10 bases are a match to TRBD1. The CDR3 spans 14 residues. From germline, CDR1 is DFQATT and CDR2 SNEGSKA (reference sequence). After removal of 1 base from V and 8 bases from J, the junction contained 4 bases not matched to a gene. In nucleotides, the CDR3 is TGCAGTGCTAGAGGACAGGGGGCCAAAGAAAAACTGTTTTTT. This translates into CSARGQGAKEKLFF.

This clonotype occurred many times. The chain recombines TRBV6-5 with TRBJ2-3; no reliable D call. V shed 5 bases and J shed 2 bases, with 5 bases lying between them. Per the germline V gene, CDR1 is MNHEY and CDR2 is SVGAGI. CDR3 size: 12 residues. The CDR3 spells CASSGFTDTQYF. The DNA of the CDR3 is TGTGCCAGCAGTGGTTTCACAGATACGCAGTATTTT.

This clonotype was seen only a few times. The chain employs TRBV9 and TRBJ2-5; 7 nucleotides line up with TRBD2. Trimming at V came to 6 bases and at J to 3 bases, leaving 14 bases not matched to a gene. In germline, CDR1 is SGDLS, CDR2 YYNGEE. The CDR3 is 16 amino acids. CDR3 bases: TGTGCCAGCAACCAAGGAGGCGGGAGCTACAAAGAGACCCAGTACTTC. As protein: CASNQGGGSYKETQYF.

This clonotype was observed at least ten times. The J gene is TRBJ1-2, the V gene TRBV5-1; a possible D gene is TRBD1 (5 bases). With 4 bases removed from V and 7 bases from J, the gap between germline ends came to 11 bases. Germline-derived CDR1 and CDR2 are SGHRS and YFSETQ. The CDR3 runs to 12 residues. This chain's CDR3 is CASSHLGPGYTF. Here the CDR3 DNA reads TGCGCCAGCAGCCACTTGGGGCCTGGCTACACCTTC. The full variable domain, in which reference TRBV5-1 and TRBJ1-2 provide the parts outside the CDR3, is KAGVTQTPRYLIKTRGQQVTLSCSPISGHRSVSWYQQTPGQGLQFLFEYFSETQRNKGNFPGRFSGRQFSNSRSEMNVSTLELGDSALYLCASSHLGPGYTFGSGTRLTVV.

This clonotype was seen more than once but under ten times. The chain links TRBV7-9 to TRBJ2-5, with TRBD2 matching 13 bases. This CDR3 has 16 amino acids. Germline CDR1 reads SEHNR; CDR2 reads FQNEAQ (reference sequence). Unmatched junction bases numbered 3, after V lost 4 bases and J lost 1 base. The DNA of the CDR3 is TGTGCCAGCAGCTCCGGACTAGCGGGGGTCCAAGAGACCCAGTACTTC. Translating gives CASSSGLAGVQETQYF.

This chain joins TRBV6-1 and TRBJ1-3; D not certain. The CDR3 length is 16 residues. CDR1 and CDR2 (germline): MNHNS, SASEGT. Trimming cost V 5 bases and J 0 bases, with 14 bases left between them. CDR3 region: CASSFTPGASGNTIYF. The CDR3 coding sequence is TGTGCCAGCAGTTTCACACCTGGTGCCTCTGGAAACACCATATATTTT.

This clonotype is medium-sized. This chain connects TRBV12-3 or TRBV12-4 to TRBJ1-5; TRBD1 might be the D (5 bases). This CDR3 is built from 17 residues. Trimming removed 6 bases at V and 0 bases at J, with 18 bases between. CDR3 nucleotides: TGTGCCAGCAGATCCGGGACGGTGCATGATAGCAATCAGCCCCAGCATTTT. Encoded protein: CASRSGTVHDSNQPQHF.

This clonotype was observed a few times. V gene TRBV5-4 combines with J gene TRBJ2-2, with TRBD1 identical over 9 bases. After removal of 0 bases from V and 5 bases from J, the junction contained 8 bases not matched to a gene. Germline lookup yields CDR1 SGHNT and CDR2 YYREEE (reference sequence). The CDR3 is made up of 17 amino acids. The DNA for the CDR3 is TGTGCCAGCAGCTTGGGGACCGGGACAGGGTATACCGGGGAGCTGTTTTTT. Translating it yields CASSLGTGTGYTGELFF. Looking up the rest from reference TRBV5-4 and TRBJ2-2 gives the full variable domain: ETGVTQSPTHLIKTRGQQVTLRCSSQSGHNTVSWYQQALGQGPQFIFQYYREEENGRGNFPPRFSGLQFPNYSSELNVNALELDDSALYLCASSLGTGTGYTGELFFGEGSRLTVL.

This clonotype appeared many times. DNA of the CDR3: TGTGCCAGCCGGGAGGGGTACGAGCAGTACTTC. This sequence encodes CASREGYEQYF. V usage is TRBV2 and J usage is TRBJ2-7; 8 bases agree with TRBD2. The germline V gene has CDR1 SNHLY and CDR2 FYNNEI. This CDR3 spans 11 amino acids. V was clipped by 8 bases and J by 4 bases; unmatched bases: 1.

This clonotype was seen many times. V and J are TRBV28 and TRBJ2-5; 8 positions match TRBD2. This CDR3 has 13 amino acids. The V and J ends lost 9 bases and 1 base, in that order; junction bases with no gene match: 4. Germline values: CDR1 MDHEN, CDR2 SYDVKM. In DNA, the CDR3 is TGTGCCAGTAAGCGGGGGCCCCAAGAGACCCAGTACTTC. This translates into CASKRGPQETQYF.

This clonotype has at least ten counts. J is TRBJ2-3 and V is TRBV20-1, with 10 bases lining up with TRBD2. The CDR3 length is 15 residues. Germline trimming cut 6 bases from V and 3 bases from J; bases unmatched to any gene: 9. Germline CDR1 DFQATT, CDR2 SNEGSKA (reference sequence). This CDR3 reads CSAIQRGGPTDTQYF. The DNA for the CDR3 is TGCAGTGCCATTCAGCGGGGGGGCCCAACAGATACGCAGTATTTT.

Within the sample, this clonotype is medium-sized. The chain uses TRBV29-1 and TRBJ1-2; possible D gene TRBD1, 5 bases. V dropped 1 base and J dropped 6 bases, with 18 bases sitting between them. Germline CDR1 and CDR2: SQVTM and ANQGSEA. The CDR3 is 15 amino acids. For the CDR3, the DNA is TGCAGCGTTGAAGCGGTCCGAGATGGGGGAAATGGCTACACCTTC. It specifies CSVEAVRDGGNGYTF.

This clonotype was seen repeatedly, ten times or more. V is TRBV20-1 and J is TRBJ2-1, with 8 bases aligning to TRBD2. Germline trimming cut 0 bases from V and 0 bases from J; bases unmatched to any gene: 10. The CDR3 has 18 amino acids. Germline V gives CDR1 DFQATT, CDR2 SNEGSKA (reference sequence). The CDR3 spells CSARDFRRGDSSYNEQFF. CDR3 in DNA: TGCAGTGCTAGAGATTTCCGGCGGGGGGATAGCTCCTACAATGAGCAGTTCTTC.

As regards this clonotype: A read error may be the cause here, since a much bigger clone is one base away. CDR3 sequence: CAGSQGQGAIDTQYF. The CDR3 DNA follows: TGTGCCGGCAGCCAGGGACAGGGGGCAATAGATACGCAGTATTTT. The chain recombines TRBV7-2 with TRBJ2-3, with 12 bases fitting TRBD1. Germline V CDR1 and CDR2: SGHTA, FQGNSA. The CDR3 has 15 residues.

This clonotype was detected many times. The rearrangement joins TRBV27 to TRBJ1-1; no firm D call. Germline CDR1 reads MNHEY; CDR2 reads SMNVEV (reference sequence). CDR3 length: 13 amino acids. Trimming left V 1 base short and J 4 bases short, with 7 bases between. CDR3 nucleotides: TGTGCCAGCAGTTTATATGAGGGCACTGAAGCTTTCTTT. It translates to CASSLYEGTEAFF.

V gene TRBV6-2 or TRBV6-3 combines with J gene TRBJ1-1, with D uncertain. The germline V and J ends were trimmed by 6 bases and 1 base, with 6 bases remaining between them. Looked up from germline, CDR1 is MNHEY and CDR2 is SVGEGT. This CDR3 is 12 amino acids long. The CDR3 DNA is TGTGCCAGCAGAGATACGAACACTGAAGCTTTCTTT. The encoded protein is CASRDTNTEAFF.

In its sample, this clonotype was seen many times. The rearrangement uses TRBV19 and TRBJ2-5; 11 bases line up with TRBD1. This CDR3 comprises 13 residues. Trimming cost V 8 bases and J 5 bases; bases outside gene matches: 4. Germline values: CDR1 LNHDA, CDR2 SQIVND (reference sequence). DNA for the CDR3: TGTGCCAGTGCGGGACAGGGGGTGGAGACCCAGTACTTC. It yields the protein CASAGQGVETQYF.

In this sample, this clonotype turned up many times. The chain links TRBV7-2 to TRBJ2-1; a weak D match, TRBD2 (5 bases). CDR3 length: 13 amino acids. The ends were cut back, 7 bases at V and 6 bases at J, with 13 bases in the middle. The germline V gene has CDR1 SGHTA and CDR2 FQGNSA. CDR3 DNA: TGTGCCAGCACCCTTGCGAGGGCCAATGAGCAGTTCTTC. Translating gives CASTLARANEQFF.